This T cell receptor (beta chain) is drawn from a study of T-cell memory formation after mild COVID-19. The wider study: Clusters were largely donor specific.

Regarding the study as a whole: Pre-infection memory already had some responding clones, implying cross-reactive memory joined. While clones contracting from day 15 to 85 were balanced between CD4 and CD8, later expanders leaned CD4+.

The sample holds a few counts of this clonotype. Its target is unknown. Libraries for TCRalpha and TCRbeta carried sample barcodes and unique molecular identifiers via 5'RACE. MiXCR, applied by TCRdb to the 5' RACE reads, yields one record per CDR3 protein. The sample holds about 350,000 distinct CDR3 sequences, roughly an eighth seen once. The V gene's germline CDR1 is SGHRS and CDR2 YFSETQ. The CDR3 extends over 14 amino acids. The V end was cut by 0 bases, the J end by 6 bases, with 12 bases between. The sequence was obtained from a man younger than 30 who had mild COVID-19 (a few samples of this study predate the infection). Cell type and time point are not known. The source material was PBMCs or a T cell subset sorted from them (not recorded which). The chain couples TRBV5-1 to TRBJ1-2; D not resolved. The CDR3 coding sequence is TGCGCCAGCAGCTTGGTGGCACGGCGAGATGGCTACACCTTC. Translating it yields CASSLVARRDGYTF.